This is a list of T cell receptor beta chains from one sample in a study of T cell clones after liver transplantation. The assay was immunoSEQ multiplex PCR, and TCRdb's table has in-frame clones only and misses some. The sample shows around 30,000 clones, about 94% of them seen only once. Here the sequenced sample was CD8+ T cells from blood, taken 12 months after liver transplant. The source of these receptors is a human patient who received a liver transplant. Some T cells may have originated in the graft donor. The CDR3 runs from the conserved cysteine through the conserved F or W. D genes are given only for firm matches.

TRBV15	-	TRBJ2-7	TGTGCCACCAGCAGAGCCGACGAGCAGTACTTC	CATSRADEQYF
TRBV13	TRBD1	TRBJ1-1	TGTGCCAGCAGCAGCCGGGACAGGGGGGACACTGAAGCTTTCTTT	CASSSRDRGDTEAFF
TRBV4-2	-	TRBJ1-5	TGTGCCAGCAGCCAAGCGTCCAAGCCGGGCCAGCCCCAGCATTTT	CASSQASKPGQPQHF
TRBV6-6	-	TRBJ2-3	TGTGCCAGCAGCCCTAGTCCAGATACGCAGTATTTT	CASSPSPDTQYF
TRBV9	-	TRBJ1-1	TGTGCCAGCACGAGCGTGAACACTGAAGCTTTCTTT	CASTSVNTEAFF
TRBV28	-	TRBJ2-7	TGTGCCAGCAGTTTCCCGACTAGTACCTACGAGCAGTACTTC	CASSFPTSTYEQYF
TRBV7-8	TRBD1	TRBJ1-1	TGTGCCAGCAGGTCCGGGAGGGGGCGGACTGAAGCTTTCTTT	CASRSGRGRTEAFF
TRBV28	-	TRBJ2-7	TGTGCCAGCAGCCCTCCCGCGGGCGAGCAGTACTTC	CASSPPAGEQYF
TRBV13	-	TRBJ2-1	TGTGCCAGCACCCCGGGGGTCGAGGCCTACAATGAGCAGTTCTTC	CASTPGVEAYNEQFF
TRBV4-2	-	TRBJ2-1	TGTGCCAGCAGCCAAGGGGCTAGCTTGGGCAATGAGCAGTTCTTC	CASSQGASLGNEQFF
TRBV18	-	TRBJ1-2	TGTGCCAGCTCACCCCGAGGCGTTCTTGGGAGAGGCTATGGCTACACCTTC	CASSPRGVLGRGYGYTF
TRBV11-2	-	TRBJ2-7	TGTGCCAGCAGTCACCCGGACACACGAACCTACGAGCAGTACTTC	CASSHPDTRTYEQYF
TRBV28	TRBD2	TRBJ2-1	TGTGCCAGCACCAAAGGGACTAGCAACTACAATGAGCAGTTCTTC	CASTKGTSNYNEQFF
TRBV10-3	TRBD2	TRBJ2-2	TGTGCCATCAGTGAACTAGCGGGAGCAGACGGGGAGCTGTTTTTT	CAISELAGADGELFF
TRBV7-6	-	TRBJ2-7	TGTGCCAGCAGCTTAGCGGTGGGGGAGGCCTACGAGCAGTACTTC	CASSLAVGEAYEQYF
TRBV2	TRBD2	TRBJ2-5	TGTGCCAGCGTCGGCCGGGAGGGCCCGGAGACCCAGTACTTC	CASVGREGPETQYF
TRBV4-2	-	TRBJ2-1	TGTGCCAGCAGCCAAGATGGGCTTTCGGATGAGCAGTTCTTC	CASSQDGLSDEQFF
TRBV2	-	TRBJ1-1	TGTGCCAGAGGGGCCCCCGATAGGAGTGCTTTCTTT	CARGAPDRSAFF
TRBV2	-	TRBJ2-2	TGTGCCAGCAGTGGAGGGGACACCGGGGAGCTGTTTTTT	CASSGGDTGELFF
TRBV15	-	TRBJ1-1	TGTGCCACCAGCAGAGATCTGGCCACTGAAGCTTTCTTT	CATSRDLATEAFF
TRBV11-3	-	TRBJ2-1	TGTGCCAGCAGCCGAGGGAGGATGGAAGGCTCCTACAATGAGCAGTTCTTC	CASSRGRMEGSYNEQFF
TRBV28	-	TRBJ1-2	TGTGCCAGCAGTTACGTCTCTACTGGCTACACCTTC	CASSYVSTGYTF